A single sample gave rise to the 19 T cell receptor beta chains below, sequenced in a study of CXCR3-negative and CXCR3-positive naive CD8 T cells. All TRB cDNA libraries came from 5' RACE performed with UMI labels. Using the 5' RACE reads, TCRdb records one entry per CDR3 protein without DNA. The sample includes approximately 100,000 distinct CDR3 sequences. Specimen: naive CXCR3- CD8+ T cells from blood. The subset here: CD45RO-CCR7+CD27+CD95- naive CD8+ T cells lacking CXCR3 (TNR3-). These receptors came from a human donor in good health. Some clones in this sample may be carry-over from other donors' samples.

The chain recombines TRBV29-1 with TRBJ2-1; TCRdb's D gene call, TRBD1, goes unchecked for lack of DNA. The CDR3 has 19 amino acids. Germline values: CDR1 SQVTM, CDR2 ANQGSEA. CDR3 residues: CSVDSGQGGGSGFYNEQFF.

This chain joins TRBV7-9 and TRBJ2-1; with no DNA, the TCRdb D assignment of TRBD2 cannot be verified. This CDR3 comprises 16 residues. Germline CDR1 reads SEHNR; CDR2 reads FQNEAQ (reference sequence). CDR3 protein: CASSTPTSVSYNEQFF.

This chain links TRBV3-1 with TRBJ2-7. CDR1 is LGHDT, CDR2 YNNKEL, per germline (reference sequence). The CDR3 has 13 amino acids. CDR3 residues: CASSQGNGYEQYF.

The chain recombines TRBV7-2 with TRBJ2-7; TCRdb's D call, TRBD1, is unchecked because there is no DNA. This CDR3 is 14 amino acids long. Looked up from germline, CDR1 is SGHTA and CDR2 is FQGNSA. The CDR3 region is CASSSVTDSYEQYF.

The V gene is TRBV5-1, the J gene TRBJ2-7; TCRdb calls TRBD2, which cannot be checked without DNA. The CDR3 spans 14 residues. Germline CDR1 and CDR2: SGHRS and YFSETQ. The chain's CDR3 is CASREGLADYEQYF.

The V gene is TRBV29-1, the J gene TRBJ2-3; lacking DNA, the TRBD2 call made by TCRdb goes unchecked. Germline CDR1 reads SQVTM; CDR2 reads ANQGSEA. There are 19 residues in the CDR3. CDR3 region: CSVEYGTGTSGRSTDTQYF.

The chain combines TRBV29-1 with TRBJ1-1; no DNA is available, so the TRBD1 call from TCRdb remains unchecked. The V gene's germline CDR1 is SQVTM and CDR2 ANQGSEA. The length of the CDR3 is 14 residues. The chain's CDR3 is CSVELPGLNTEAFF.

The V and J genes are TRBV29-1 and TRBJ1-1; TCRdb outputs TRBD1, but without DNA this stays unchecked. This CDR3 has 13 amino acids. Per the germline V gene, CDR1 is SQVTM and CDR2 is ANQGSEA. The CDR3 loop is CSVVRVEGTEAFF.

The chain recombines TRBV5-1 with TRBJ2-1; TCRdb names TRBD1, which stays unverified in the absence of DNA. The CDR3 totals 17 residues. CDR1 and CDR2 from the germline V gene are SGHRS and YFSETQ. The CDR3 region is CASSLRDRASSYNEQFF.

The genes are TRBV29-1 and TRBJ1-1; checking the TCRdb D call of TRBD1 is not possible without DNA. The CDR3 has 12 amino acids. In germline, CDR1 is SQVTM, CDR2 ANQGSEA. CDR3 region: CSARVLNTEAFF.

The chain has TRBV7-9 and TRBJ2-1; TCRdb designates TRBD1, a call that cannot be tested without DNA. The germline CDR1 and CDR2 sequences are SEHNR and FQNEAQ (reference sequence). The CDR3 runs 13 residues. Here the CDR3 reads CASIPPGGYEQFF. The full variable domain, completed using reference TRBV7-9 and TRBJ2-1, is DTGVSQNPRHKITKRGQNVTFRCDPISEHNRLYWYRQTLGQGPEFLTYFQNEAQLEKSRLLSDRFSAERPKGSFSTLEIQRTEQGDSAMYLCASIPPGGYEQFFGPGTRLTVL.

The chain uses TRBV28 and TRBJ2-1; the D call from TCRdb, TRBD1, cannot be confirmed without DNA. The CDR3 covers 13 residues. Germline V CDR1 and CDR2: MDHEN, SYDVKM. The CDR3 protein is CASSLDRKSEQFF. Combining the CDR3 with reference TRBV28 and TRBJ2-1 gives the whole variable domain DVKVTQSSRYLVKRTGEKVFLECVQDMDHENMFWYRQDPGLGLRLIYFSYDVKMKEKGDIPEGYSVSREKKERFSLILESASTNQTSMYLCASSLDRKSEQFFGPGTRLTVL.

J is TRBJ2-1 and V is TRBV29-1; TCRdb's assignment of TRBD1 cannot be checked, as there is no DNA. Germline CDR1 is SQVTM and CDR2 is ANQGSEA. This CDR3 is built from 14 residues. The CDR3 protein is CSVTGGRYYNEQFF.

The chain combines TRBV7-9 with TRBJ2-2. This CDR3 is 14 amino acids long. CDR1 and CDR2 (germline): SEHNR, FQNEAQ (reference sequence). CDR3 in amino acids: CASSLTEYPGELFF.

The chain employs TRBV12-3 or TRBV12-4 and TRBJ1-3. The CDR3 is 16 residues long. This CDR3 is CASSPGTPSSGNTIYF.

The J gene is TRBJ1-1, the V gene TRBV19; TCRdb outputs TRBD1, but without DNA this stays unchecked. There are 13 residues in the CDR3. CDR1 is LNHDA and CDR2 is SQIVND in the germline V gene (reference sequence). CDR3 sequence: CASSIDPGAEAFF.

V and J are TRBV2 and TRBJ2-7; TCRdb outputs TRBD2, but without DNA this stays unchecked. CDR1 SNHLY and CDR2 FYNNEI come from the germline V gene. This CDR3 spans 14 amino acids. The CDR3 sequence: CASTATSGRYEQYF.

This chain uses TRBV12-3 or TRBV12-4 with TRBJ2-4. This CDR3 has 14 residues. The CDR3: CASSFRTGKNIQYF.

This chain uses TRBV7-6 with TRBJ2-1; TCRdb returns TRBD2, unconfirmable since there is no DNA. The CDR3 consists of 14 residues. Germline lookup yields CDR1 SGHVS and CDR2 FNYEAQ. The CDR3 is CASSLMRDNNEQFF.